Described below is a single T cell receptor beta chain sequence and its context. The antigen is not known. These data are taken from a study of cytomegalovirus exposure and HLA in healthy donors. CDR1 LGHNA and CDR2 YNFKEQ come from the germline V gene. V shed 0 bases, J shed 6 bases, and the junction held 4 bases outside the gene matches. The CDR3 consists of 15 residues. The PCR contained 60 Vbeta and 13 Jbeta primers. Using immunoSEQ multiplex PCR, the repertoire was profiled, and TCRdb retains in-frame clones only, with some absent. The sample includes some 200,000 clones, 75% to 90% of them seen just once. Study results and caveats: A prior analysis recorded that most TCR beta V segments were productive about 87% or about 30% of the time. HLA restriction was apparent for most CMV-associated TCR beta chains in a later analysis. TRBV6-2, TRBV6-3 and some other V segments were excluded as indistinguishable.

This TCR was sampled from a woman aged 18 to 35 in good health and CMV-seronegative. J is TRBJ1-4 and V is TRBV4-2; 7 bases match TRBD1. The sample was PBMCs. The chain's CDR3 is CASSQETGTDEKLFF. In nucleotides, the CDR3 is TGTGCCAGCAGCCAAGAAACCGGGACAGATGAAAAACTGTTTTTT.